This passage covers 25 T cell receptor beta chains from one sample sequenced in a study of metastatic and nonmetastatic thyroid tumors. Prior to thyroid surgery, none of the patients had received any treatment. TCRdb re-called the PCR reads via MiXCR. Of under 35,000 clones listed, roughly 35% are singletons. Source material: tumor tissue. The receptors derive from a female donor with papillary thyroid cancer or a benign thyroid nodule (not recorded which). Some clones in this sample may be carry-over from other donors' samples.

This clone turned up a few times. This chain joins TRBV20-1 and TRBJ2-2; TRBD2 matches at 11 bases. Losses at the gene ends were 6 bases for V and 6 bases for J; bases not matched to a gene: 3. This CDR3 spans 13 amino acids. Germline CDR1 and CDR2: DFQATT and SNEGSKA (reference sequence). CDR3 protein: CSAPSGRSGELFF. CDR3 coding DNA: TGCAGTGCCCCTAGCGGGAGGTCCGGGGAGCTGTTTTTT.

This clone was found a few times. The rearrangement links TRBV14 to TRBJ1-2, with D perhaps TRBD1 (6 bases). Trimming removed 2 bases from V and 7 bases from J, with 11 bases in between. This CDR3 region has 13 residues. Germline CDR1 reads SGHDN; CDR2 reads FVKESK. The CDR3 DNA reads TGTGCCAGCAGCCAAACGACAGGTACTGGCTACACCTTC. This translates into CASSQTTGTGYTF.

CDR3 region: CASSYPILAGAHTDTQYF. The CDR3, as DNA: TGTGCCAGCAGCTACCCGATACTAGCGGGGGCGCACACAGATACGCAGTATTTT. This chain connects TRBV11-2 to TRBJ2-3; TRBD2 agrees at 11 bases. With 4 bases clipped from V and 2 bases from J, the junction kept 11 bases outside the gene matches. CDR1 and CDR2 from the germline V gene are SGHAT and FQNNGV. The CDR3 sequence is 18 residues long.

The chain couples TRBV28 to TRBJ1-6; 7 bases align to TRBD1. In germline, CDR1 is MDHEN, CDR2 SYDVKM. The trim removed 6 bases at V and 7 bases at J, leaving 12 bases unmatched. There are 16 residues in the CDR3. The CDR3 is CASSSLQGTKNSPLHF. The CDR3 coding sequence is TGTGCCAGCAGCTCCCTACAGGGGACTAAAAATTCACCCCTCCACTTT.

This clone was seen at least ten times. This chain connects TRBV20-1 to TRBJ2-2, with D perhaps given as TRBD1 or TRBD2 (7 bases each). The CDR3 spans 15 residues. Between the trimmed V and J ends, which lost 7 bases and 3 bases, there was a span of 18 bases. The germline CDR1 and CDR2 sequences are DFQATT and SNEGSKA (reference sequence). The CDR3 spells CSVPNAGGDTGELFF. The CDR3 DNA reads TGCAGTGTTCCCAATGCAGGGGGGGACACCGGGGAGCTGTTTTTT.

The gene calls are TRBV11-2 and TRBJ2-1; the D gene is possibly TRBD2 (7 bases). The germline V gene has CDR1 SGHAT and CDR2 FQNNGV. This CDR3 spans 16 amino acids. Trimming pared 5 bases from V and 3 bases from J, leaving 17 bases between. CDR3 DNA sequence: TGTGCCAGCAGCGCTGCCCTAGGGGGGGACTACAATGAGCAGTTCTTC. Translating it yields CASSAALGGDYNEQFF.

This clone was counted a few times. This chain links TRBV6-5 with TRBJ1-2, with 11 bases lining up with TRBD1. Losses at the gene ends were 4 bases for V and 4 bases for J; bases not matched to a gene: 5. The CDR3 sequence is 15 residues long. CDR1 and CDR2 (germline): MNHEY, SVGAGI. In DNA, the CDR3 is TGTGCCAGCAGTTCGGACAGGGGGCGCGGCTATGGCTACACCTTC. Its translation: CASSSDRGRGYGYTF.

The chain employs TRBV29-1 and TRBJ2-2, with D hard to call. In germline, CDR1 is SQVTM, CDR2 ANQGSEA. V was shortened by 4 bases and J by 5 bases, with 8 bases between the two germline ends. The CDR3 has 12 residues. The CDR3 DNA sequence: TGCAGCGTTGTACTGCCAACCGGGGAGCTGTTTTTT. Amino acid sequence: CSVVLPTGELFF.

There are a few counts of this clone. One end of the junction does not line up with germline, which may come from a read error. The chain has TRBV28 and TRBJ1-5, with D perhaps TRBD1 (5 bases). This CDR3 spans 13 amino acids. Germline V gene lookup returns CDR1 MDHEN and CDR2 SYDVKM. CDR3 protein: CASSQQVGQPHHF. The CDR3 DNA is TGTGCCAGCAGTCAACAGGTGGGTCAGCCCCATCATTTT.

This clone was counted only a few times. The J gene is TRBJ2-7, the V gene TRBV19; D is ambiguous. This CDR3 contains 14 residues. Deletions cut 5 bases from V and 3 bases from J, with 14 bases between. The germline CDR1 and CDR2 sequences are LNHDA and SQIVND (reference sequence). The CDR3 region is CASSPPRKLYEQYF. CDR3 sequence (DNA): TGTGCCAGTAGTCCCCCAAGAAAACTCTACGAGCAGTACTTC.

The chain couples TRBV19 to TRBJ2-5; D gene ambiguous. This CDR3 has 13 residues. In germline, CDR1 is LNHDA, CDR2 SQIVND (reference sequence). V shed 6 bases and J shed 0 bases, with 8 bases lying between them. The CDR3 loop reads CASRTKYQETQYF. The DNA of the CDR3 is TGTGCCAGTAGAACGAAGTACCAAGAGACCCAGTACTTC.

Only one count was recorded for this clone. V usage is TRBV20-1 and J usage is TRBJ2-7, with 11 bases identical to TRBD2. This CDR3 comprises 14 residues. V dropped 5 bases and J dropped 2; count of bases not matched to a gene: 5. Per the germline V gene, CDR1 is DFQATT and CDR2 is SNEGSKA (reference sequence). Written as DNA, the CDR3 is TGCAGTGCTCTACTAGCGGGGGCGACCTACGAGCAGTACTTC. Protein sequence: CSALLAGATYEQYF.

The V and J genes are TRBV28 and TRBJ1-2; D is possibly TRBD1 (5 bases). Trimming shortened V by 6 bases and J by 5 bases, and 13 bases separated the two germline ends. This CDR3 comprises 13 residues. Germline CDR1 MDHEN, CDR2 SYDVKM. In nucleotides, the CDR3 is TGTGCCAGCAGGGATGGGGGACGATATGGCTACACCTTC. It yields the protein CASRDGGRYGYTF.

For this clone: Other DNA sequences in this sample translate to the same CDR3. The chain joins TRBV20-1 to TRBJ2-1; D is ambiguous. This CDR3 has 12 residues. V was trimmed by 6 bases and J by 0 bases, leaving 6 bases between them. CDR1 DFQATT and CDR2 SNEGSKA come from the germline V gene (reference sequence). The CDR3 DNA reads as TGCAGTGCCCGCGGCTCCTACAATGAGCAGTTCTTC. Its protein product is CSARGSYNEQFF.

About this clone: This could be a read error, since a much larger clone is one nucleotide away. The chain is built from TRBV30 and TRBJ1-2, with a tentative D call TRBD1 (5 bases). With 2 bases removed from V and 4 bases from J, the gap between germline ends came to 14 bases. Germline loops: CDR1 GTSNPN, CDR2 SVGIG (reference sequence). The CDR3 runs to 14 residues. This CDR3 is CAWSMGFDSYGYTF. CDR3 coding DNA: TGTGCCTGGAGTATGGGGTTTGACAGCTATGGCTACACCTTC.

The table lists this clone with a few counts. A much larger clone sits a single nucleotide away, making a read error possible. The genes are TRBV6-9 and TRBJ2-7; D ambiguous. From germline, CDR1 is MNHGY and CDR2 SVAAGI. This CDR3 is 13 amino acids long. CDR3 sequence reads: CSSSYSLYYEQYF. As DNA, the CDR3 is TGTTCCAGCAGTTATAGTCTTTACTACGAGCAGTACTTC.

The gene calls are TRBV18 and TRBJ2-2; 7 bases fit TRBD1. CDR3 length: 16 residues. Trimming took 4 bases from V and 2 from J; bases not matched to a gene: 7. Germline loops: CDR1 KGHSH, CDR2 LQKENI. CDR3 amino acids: CASSLRDRINTGELFF. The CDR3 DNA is TGTGCCAGCTCACTTAGGGACAGAATAAACACCGGGGAGCTGTTTTTT.

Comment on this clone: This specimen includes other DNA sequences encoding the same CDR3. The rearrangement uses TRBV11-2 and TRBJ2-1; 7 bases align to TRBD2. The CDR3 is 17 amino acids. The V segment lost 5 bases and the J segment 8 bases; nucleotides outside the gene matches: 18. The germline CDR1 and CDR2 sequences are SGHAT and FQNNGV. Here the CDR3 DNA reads TGTGCCAGCAGCCCGGCGCGGGGAGGGCCACGGTCTGATGAGCAGTTCTTC. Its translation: CASSPARGGPRSDEQFF.

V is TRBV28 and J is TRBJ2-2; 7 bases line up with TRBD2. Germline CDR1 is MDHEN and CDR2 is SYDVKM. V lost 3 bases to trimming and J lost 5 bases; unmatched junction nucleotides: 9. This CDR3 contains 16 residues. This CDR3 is CASSLAGDSSTGELFF. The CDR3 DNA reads TGTGCCAGCAGTTTGGCGGGGGACTCTTCTACCGGGGAGCTGTTTTTT.

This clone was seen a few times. In DNA form, the CDR3 reads TGTGCCAGCAGTTCAGAGAGCCTTAGTGGTACAGGGGACGAGCAGTACTTC. Translated: CASSSESLSGTGDEQYF. This sequence joins TRBV6-5 and TRBJ2-7; 7 bases align to TRBD1. V was clipped by 4 bases and J by 5 bases; unmatched bases: 17. The CDR3 covers 17 residues. Germline V gene sequence: CDR1 MNHEY, CDR2 SVGAGI.

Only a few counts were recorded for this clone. This CDR3 is CASSLTGGSSPLHF. The CDR3 region has the DNA TGTGCCAGCAGTTTAACAGGGGGCAGCTCACCCCTCCACTTT. This chain links TRBV28 with TRBJ1-6; 9 nucleotides align to TRBD1. The CDR3 sequence is 14 residues long. Germline-derived CDR1 and CDR2 are MDHEN and SYDVKM. The ends lost 2 bases at V and 10 bases at J; junction bases unmatched: 3.

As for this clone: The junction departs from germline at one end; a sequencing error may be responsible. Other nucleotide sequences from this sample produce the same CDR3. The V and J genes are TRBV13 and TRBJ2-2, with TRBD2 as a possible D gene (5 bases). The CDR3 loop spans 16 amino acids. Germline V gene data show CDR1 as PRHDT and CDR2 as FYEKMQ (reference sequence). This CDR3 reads CASRHRLVGATGELFF. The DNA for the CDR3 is TGTGCCAGCAGGCATCGCCTTGTGGGTGCCACCGGGGAGCTGTTTTTC. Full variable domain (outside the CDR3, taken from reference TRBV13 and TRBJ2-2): AAGVIQSPRHLIKEKRETATLKCYPIPRHDTVYWYQQGPGQDPQFLISFYEKMQSDKGSIPDRFSAQQFSDYHSELNMSSLELGDSALYFCASRHRLVGATGELFFGEGSRLTVL.

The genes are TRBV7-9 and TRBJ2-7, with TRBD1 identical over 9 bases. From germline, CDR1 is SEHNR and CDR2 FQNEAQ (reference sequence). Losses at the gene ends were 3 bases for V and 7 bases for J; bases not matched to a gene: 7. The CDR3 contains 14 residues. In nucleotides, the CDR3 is TGTGCCAGCAGCTTCGGGGGACAGGGCGGTGAGCAGTACTTC. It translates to CASSFGGQGGEQYF.

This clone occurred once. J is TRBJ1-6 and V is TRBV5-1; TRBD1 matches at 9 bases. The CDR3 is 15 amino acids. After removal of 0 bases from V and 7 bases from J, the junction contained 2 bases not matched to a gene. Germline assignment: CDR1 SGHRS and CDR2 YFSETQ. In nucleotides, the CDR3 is TGCGCCAGCAGCTTGGTAGGGACAGGGAATTCACCCCTCCACTTT. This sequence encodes CASSLVGTGNSPLHF. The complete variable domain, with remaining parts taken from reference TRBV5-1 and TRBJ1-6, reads KAGVTQTPRYLIKTRGQQVTLSCSPISGHRSVSWYQQTPGQGLQFLFEYFSETQRNKGNFPGRFSGRQFSNSRSEMNVSTLELGDSALYLCASSLVGTGNSPLHFGNGTRLTVT.

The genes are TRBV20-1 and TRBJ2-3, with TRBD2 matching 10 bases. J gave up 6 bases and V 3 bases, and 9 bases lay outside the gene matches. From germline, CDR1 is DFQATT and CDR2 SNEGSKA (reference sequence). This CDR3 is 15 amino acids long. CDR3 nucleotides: TGCAGTGCTAGTGTTCTAGCGGGAGTTTGGGATACGCAGTATTTT. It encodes CSASVLAGVWDTQYF.